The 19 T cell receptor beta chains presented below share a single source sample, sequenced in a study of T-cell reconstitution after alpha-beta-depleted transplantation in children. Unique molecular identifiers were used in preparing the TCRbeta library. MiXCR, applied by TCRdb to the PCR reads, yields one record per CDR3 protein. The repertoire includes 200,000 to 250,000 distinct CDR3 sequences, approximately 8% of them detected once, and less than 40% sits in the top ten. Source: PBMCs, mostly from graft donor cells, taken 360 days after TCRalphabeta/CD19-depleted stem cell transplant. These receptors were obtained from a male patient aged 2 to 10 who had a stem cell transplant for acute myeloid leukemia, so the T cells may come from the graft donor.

The CDR3 nucleotides are TGCAGCGCCGGACTAGCGGGCCCACCCGTGCAGACCCAGTACTTC. Encoded protein: CSAGLAGPPVQTQYF. The chain joins TRBV29-1 to TRBJ2-5, with 11 bases lining up with TRBD2. V dropped 7 bases and J dropped 6; count of bases not matched to a gene: 13. Germline V CDR1 and CDR2: SQVTM, ANQGSEA. The CDR3 has 15 residues.

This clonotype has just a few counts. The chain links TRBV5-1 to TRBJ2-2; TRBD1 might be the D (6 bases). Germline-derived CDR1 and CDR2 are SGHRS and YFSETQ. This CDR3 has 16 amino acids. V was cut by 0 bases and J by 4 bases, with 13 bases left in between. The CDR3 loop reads CASSLGPGQITGELFF. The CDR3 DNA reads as TGCGCCAGCAGCTTGGGACCCGGACAGATCACCGGGGAGCTGTTTTTT. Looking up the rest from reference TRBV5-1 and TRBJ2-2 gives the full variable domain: KAGVTQTPRYLIKTRGQQVTLSCSPISGHRSVSWYQQTPGQGLQFLFEYFSETQRNKGNFPGRFSGRQFSNSRSEMNVSTLELGDSALYLCASSLGPGQITGELFFGEGSRLTVL.

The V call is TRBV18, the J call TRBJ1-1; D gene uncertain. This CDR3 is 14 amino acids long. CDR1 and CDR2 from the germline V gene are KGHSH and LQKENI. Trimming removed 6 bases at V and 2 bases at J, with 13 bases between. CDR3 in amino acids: CASSPGSKNTEAFF. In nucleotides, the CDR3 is TGTGCCAGCTCGCCCGGGTCGAAAAACACTGAAGCTTTCTTT.

CDR3 DNA: TGCAGTGCTTACCGCAGGATGGATGGCTACACCTTC. Its protein is CSAYRRMDGYTF. This sequence joins TRBV20-1 and TRBJ1-2; D gene ambiguous. The CDR3 loop spans 12 amino acids. CDR1 is DFQATT and CDR2 is SNEGSKA in the germline V gene (reference sequence). Trimming left V 5 bases short and J 6 bases short, with 13 bases between.

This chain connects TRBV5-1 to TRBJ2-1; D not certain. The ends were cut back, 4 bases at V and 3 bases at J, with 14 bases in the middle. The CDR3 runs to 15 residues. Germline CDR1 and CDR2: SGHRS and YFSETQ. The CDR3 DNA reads TGCGCCAGCAGCCCGAGCGCAGCCGGCTACAATGAGCAGTTCTTC. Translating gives CASSPSAAGYNEQFF.

Here the CDR3 reads CASSQDLHPDSGYNEQFF. CDR3 nucleotide sequence: TGTGCCAGCAGCCAAGATCTTCATCCCGACAGCGGTTACAATGAGCAGTTCTTC. This chain connects TRBV14 to TRBJ2-1; TRBD1 or TRBD2 may be the D gene (5 bases each). Trimming pared 0 bases from V and 4 bases from J, leaving 19 bases between. Germline CDR1 SGHDN, CDR2 FVKESK. This CDR3 comprises 18 residues.

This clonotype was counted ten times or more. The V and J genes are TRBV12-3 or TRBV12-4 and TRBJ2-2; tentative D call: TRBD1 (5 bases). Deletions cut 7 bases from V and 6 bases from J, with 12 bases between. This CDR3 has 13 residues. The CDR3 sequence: CASTKQVAGELFF. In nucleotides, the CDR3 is TGTGCCAGCACCAAACAGGTAGCCGGGGAGCTGTTTTTT.

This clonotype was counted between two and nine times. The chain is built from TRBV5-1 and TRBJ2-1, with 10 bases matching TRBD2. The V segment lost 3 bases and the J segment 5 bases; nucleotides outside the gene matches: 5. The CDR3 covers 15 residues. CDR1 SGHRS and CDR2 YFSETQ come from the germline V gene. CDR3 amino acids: CASSSLAGAHNEQFF. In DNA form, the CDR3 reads TGCGCCAGCAGCTCCCTAGCGGGGGCCCACAATGAGCAGTTCTTC.

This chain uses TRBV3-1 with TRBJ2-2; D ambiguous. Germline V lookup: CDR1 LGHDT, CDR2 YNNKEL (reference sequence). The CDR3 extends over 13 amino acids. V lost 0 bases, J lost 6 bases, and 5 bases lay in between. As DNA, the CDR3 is TGTGCCAGCAGCCAAGATGAGGCCGGGGAGCTGTTTTTT. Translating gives CASSQDEAGELFF.

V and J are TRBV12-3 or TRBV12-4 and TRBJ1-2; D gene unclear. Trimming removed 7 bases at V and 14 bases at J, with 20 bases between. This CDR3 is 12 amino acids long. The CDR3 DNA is TGTGCCAGCACCCTTGGGTACAGAGCCTGGACCTTC. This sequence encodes CASTLGYRAWTF.

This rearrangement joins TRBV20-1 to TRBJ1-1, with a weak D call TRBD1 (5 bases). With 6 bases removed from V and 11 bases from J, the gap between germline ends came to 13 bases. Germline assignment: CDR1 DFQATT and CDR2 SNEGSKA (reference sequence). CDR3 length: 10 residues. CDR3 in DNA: TGCAGTGCCGGGGCCCAGGTGGCTTTCTTT. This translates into CSAGAQVAFF.

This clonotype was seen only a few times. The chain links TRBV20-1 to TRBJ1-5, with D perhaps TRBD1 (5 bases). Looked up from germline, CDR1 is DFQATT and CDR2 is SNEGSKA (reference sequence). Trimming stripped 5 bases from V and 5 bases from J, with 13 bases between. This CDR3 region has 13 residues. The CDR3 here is CSARGEGDQPQHF. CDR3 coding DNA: TGCAGTGCTCGGGGGGAAGGGGATCAGCCCCAGCATTTT.

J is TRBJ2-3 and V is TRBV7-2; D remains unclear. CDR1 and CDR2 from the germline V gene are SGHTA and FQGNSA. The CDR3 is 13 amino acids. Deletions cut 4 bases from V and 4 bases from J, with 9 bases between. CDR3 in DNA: TGTGCCAGCAGCTCCCCTGGGCCAGATACGCAGTATTTT. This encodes CASSSPGPDTQYF. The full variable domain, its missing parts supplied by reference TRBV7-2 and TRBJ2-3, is GAGVSQSPSNKVTEKGKDVELRCDPISGHTALYWYRQSLGQGLEFLIYFQGNSAPDKSGLPSDRFSAERTGGSVSTLTIQRTQQEDSAVYLCASSSPGPDTQYFGPGTRLTVL.

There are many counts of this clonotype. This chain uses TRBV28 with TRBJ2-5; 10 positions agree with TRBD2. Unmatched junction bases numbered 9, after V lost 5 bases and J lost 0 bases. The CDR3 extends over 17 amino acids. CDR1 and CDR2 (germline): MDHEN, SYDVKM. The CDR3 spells CASSPSGRVPYQETQYF. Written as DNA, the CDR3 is TGTGCCAGCAGTCCGAGCGGGAGGGTCCCCTACCAAGAGACCCAGTACTTC.

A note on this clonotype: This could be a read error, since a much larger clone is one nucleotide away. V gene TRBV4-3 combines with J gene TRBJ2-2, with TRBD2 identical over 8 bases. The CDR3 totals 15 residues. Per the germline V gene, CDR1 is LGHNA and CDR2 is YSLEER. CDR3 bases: TGCGTCAGCAGCCCGGGACTAGTGTTCGCCGGGGAGCTGTTTTTT. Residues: CVSSPGLVFAGELFF.

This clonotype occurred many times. CDR3 in amino acids: CSVEDWGPKNTGELFF. CDR3 in DNA: TGCAGCGTTGAAGATTGGGGCCCCAAGAACACCGGGGAGCTGTTTTTT. This chain links TRBV29-1 with TRBJ2-2; tentative D call: TRBD1 (5 bases). V dropped 0 bases and J dropped 1 base, with 12 bases sitting between them. The germline V gene has CDR1 SQVTM and CDR2 ANQGSEA. This CDR3 is 16 amino acids long.

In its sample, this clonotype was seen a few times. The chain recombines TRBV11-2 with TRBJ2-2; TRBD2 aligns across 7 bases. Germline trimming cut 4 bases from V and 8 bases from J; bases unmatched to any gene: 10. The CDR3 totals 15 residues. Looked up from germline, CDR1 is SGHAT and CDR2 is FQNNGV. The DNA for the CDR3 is TGTGCCAGCAGCTCCGGGACTATCCCCACTGGGGAGCTGTTTTTT. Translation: CASSSGTIPTGELFF.

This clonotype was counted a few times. The CDR3 DNA reads TGTGCCAGCAGGGATTGGGGACAGAGCCCTTCCGAGCAGTACTTC. Protein: CASRDWGQSPSEQYF. The rearrangement links TRBV7-8 to TRBJ2-7, with 7 nucleotides matching TRBD1. Germline values: CDR1 SGHVS, CDR2 FQNEAQ. The CDR3 length is 15 residues. V shed 6 bases and J 6 bases; nucleotides not matched to a gene: 14.

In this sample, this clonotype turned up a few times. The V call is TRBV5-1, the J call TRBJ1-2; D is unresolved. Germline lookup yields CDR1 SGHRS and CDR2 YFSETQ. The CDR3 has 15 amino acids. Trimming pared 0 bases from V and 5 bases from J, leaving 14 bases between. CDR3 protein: CASSLEAAAAYGYTF. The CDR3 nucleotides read TGCGCCAGCAGCTTGGAGGCCGCCGCCGCTTATGGCTACACCTTC.